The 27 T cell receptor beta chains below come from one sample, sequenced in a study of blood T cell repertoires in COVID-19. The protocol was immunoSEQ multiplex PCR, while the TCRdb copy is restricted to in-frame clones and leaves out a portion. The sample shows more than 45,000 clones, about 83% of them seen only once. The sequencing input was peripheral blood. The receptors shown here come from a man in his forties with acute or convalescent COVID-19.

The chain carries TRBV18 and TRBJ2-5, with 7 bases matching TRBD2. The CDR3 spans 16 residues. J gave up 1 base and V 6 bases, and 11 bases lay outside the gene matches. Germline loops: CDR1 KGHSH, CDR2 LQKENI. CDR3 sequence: CASSVGDYPVQETQYF. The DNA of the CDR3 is TGTGCCAGCTCGGTGGGGGACTACCCTGTCCAAGAGACCCAGTACTTC.

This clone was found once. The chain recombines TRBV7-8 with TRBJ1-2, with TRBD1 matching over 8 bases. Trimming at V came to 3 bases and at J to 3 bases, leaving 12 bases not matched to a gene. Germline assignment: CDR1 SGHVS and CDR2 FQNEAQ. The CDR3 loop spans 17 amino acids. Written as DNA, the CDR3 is TGTGCCAGCAGCTTTTCGGACAGGGTGGGGTCAGACTATGGCTACACCTTC. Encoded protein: CASSFSDRVGSDYGYTF.

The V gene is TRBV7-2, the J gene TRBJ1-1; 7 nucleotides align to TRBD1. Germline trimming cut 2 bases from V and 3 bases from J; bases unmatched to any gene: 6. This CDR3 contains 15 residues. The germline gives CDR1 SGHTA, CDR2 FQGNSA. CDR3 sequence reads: CASSLFSRGDTEAFF. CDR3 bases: TGTGCCAGCAGCTTATTTAGCAGGGGGGACACTGAAGCTTTCTTT.

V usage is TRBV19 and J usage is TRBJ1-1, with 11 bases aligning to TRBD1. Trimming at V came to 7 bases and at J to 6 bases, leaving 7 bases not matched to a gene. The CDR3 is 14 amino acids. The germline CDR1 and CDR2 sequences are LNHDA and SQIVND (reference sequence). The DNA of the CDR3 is TGTGCCAGTAAATCCGGACAGGGGGCTTCTGAAGCTTTCTTT. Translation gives CASKSGQGASEAFF.

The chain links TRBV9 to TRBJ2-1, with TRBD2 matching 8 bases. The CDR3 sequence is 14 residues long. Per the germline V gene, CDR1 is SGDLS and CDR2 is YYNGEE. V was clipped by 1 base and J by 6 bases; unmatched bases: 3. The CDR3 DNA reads TGTGCCAGCAGCGTAAGCGGGAGTACCAATGAGCAGTTCTTC. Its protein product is CASSVSGSTNEQFF.

CDR3 in amino acids: CSARGQKNNEKLFF. The CDR3 region has the DNA TGCAGCGCAAGGGGACAGAAGAATAATGAAAAACTGTTTTTT. V gene TRBV29-1 combines with J gene TRBJ1-4, with 7 bases that match TRBD1. The CDR3 loop spans 14 amino acids. Germline-derived CDR1 and CDR2 are SQVTM and ANQGSEA. J gave up 4 bases and V 7 bases, and 9 bases lay outside the gene matches.

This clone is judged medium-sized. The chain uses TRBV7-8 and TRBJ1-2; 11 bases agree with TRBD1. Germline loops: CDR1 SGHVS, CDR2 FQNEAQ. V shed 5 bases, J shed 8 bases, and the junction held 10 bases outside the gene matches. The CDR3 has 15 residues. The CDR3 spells CASSRGQGALDGYTF. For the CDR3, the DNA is TGTGCCAGCAGCCGAGGACAGGGGGCGTTGGACGGCTACACCTTC.

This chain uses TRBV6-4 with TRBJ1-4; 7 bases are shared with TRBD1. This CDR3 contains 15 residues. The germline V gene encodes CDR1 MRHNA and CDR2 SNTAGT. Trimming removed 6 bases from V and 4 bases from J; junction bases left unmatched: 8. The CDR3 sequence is CASRPLDRRNEKLFF. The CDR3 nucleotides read TGTGCCAGCAGACCCTTGGACAGGCGTAATGAAAAACTGTTTTTT.

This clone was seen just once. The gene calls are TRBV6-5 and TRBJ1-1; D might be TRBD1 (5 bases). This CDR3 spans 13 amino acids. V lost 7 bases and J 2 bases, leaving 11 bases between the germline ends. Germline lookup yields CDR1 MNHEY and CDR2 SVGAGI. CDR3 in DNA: TGTGCCAGCAAATCGACAGCTAACACTGAAGCTTTCTTT. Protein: CASKSTANTEAFF.

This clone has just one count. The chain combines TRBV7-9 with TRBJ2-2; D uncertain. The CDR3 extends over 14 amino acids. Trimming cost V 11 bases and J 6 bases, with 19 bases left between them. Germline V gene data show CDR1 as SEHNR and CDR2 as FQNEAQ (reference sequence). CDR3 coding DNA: TGTGCCCCTATGCTAGACCCAACTTCCGGGGAGCTGTTTTTT. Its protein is CAPMLDPTSGELFF.

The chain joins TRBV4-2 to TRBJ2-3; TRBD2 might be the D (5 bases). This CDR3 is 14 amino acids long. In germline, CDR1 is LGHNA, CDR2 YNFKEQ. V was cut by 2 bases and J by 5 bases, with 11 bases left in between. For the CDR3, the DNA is TGTGCCAGCAGCCAAAAGGGTGGGAGAGATACGCAGTATTTT. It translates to CASSQKGGRDTQYF.

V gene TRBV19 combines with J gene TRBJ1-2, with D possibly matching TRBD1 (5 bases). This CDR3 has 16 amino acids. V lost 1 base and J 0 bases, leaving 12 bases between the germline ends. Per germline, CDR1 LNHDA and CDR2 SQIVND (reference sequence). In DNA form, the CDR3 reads TGTGCCAGTAGTATAGGGGGCGGAGGGACTAACTATGGCTACACCTTC. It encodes CASSIGGGGTNYGYTF.

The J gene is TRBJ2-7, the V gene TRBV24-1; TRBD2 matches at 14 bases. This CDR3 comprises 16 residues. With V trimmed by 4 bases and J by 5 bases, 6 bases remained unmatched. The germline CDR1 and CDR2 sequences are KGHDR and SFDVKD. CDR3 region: CATSDQTSGRVHEQYF. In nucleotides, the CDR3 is TGTGCCACCAGTGACCAGACTAGCGGGAGGGTCCACGAGCAGTACTTC.

CDR3 sequence (DNA): TGTGCCAGCAAATTAGACAGGGGTAACACTGAAGCTTTCTTT. Translating gives CASKLDRGNTEAFF. The V call is TRBV6-5, the J call TRBJ1-1; TRBD1 matches at 8 bases. J gave up 2 bases and V 7 bases, and 6 bases lay outside the gene matches. The germline V gene encodes CDR1 MNHEY and CDR2 SVGAGI. This CDR3 region has 14 residues.

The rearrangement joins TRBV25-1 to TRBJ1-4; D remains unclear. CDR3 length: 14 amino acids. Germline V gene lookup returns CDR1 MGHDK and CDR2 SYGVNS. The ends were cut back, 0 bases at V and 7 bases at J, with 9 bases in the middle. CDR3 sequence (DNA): TGTGCCAGCAGTGAATATATTGGGAGTGAAAAACTGTTTTTT. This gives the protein CASSEYIGSEKLFF.

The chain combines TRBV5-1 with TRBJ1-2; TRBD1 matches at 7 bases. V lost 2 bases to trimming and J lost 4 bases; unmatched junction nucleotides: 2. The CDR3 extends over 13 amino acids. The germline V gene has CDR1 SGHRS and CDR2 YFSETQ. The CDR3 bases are TGCGCCAGCAGCTTACGACAGGGCTATGGCTACACCTTC. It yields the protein CASSLRQGYGYTF.

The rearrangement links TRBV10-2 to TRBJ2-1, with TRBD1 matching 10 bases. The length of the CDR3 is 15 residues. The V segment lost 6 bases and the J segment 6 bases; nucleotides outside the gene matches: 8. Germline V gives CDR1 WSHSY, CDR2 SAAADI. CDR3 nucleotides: TGCGCCAGCAGATCCGGACAGGGGGTCTTCAATGAGCAGTTCTTC. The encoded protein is CASRSGQGVFNEQFF.

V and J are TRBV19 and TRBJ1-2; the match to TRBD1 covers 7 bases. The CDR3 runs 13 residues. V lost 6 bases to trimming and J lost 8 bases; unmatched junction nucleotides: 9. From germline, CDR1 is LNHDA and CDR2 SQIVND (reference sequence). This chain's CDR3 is CASSEDREGGYTF. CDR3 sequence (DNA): TGTGCCAGTAGCGAAGACAGGGAAGGCGGCTACACCTTC.

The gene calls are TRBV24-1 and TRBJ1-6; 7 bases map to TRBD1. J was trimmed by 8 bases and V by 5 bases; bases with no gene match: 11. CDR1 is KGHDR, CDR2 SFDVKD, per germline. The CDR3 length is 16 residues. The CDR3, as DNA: TGTGCCACCAGTGCCTGGAAGGGGGCGCAGGATTCACCCCTCCACTTT. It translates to CATSAWKGAQDSPLHF.

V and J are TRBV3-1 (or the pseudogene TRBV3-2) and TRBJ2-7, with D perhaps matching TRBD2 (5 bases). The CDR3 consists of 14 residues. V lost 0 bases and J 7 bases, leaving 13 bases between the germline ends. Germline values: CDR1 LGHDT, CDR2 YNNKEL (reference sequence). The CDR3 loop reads CASSQEWRSGEQYF. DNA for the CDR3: TGTGCCAGCAGCCAAGAGTGGCGATCGGGAGAGCAGTACTTC.

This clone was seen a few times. The CDR3 bases are TGTGCCAGCAGCCCCGGGGGGGTGAATAATTCACCCCTCCACTTT. It specifies CASSPGGVNNSPLHF. The chain recombines TRBV28 with TRBJ1-6, with D possibly TRBD1 on 5 matching bases. This CDR3 is built from 15 residues. With 6 bases removed from V and 5 bases from J, the gap between germline ends came to 14 bases. From germline, CDR1 is MDHEN and CDR2 SYDVKM.

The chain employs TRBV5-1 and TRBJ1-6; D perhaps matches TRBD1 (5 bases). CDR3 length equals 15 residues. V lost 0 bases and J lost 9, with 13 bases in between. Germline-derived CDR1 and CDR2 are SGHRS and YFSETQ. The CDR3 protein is CASSLESGRSSPLHF. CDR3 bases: TGCGCCAGCAGCTTGGAGTCAGGGAGGAGTTCACCCCTCCACTTT. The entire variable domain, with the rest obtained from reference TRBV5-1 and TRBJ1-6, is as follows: KAGVTQTPRYLIKTRGQQVTLSCSPISGHRSVSWYQQTPGQGLQFLFEYFSETQRNKGNFPGRFSGRQFSNSRSEMNVSTLELGDSALYLCASSLESGRSSPLHFGNGTRLTVT.

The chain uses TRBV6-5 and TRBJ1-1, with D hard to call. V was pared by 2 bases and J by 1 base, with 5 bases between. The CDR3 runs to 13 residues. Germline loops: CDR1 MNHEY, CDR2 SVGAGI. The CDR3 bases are TGTGCCAGCAGTTACCCCCAGAACACTGAAGCTTTCTTT. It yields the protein CASSYPQNTEAFF.

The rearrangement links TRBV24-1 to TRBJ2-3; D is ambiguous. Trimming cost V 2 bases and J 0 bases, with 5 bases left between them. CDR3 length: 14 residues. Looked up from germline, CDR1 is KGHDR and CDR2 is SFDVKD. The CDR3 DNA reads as TGTGCCACCAGTGATTCTAGTAGCACAGATACGCAGTATTTT. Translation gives CATSDSSSTDTQYF.

CDR3 sequence: CASGLDNDFPRGNNEQFF. The DNA of the CDR3 is TGTGCCAGCGGACTTGATAATGATTTTCCTCGTGGGAACAATGAGCAGTTCTTC. The chain carries TRBV5-4 and TRBJ2-1, with D possibly TRBD2 on 5 matching bases. Per germline, CDR1 SGHNT and CDR2 YYREEE (reference sequence). Trimming took off 7 bases at V and 5 bases at J, with 28 bases between the two ends. This CDR3 region has 18 residues. The full variable domain, with the rest looked up from reference TRBV5-4 and TRBJ2-1, is ETGVTQSPTHLIKTRGQQVTLRCSSQSGHNTVSWYQQALGQGPQFIFQYYREEENGRGNFPPRFSGLQFPNYSSELNVNALELDDSALYLCASGLDNDFPRGNNEQFFGPGTRLTVL.

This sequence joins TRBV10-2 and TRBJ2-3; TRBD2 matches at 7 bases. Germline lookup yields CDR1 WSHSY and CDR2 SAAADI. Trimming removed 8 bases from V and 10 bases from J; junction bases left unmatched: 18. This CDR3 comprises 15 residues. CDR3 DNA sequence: TGCGCCAGCTCCCCCAATGCGGGAGCGAACAAGGCGCAGTATTTT. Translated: CASSPNAGANKAQYF.

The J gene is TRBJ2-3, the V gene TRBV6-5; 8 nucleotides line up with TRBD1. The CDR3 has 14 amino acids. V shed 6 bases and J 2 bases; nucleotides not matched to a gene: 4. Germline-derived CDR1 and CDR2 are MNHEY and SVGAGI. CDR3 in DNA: TGTGCCAGCAGGGGACAGGCGAACACAGATACGCAGTATTTT. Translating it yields CASRGQANTDTQYF.